These T cell receptor beta chains were read from a single sample in a study of T cells in pancreatic ductal adenocarcinoma. Generated by immunoSEQ multiplex PCR, the TCRdb table keeps only in-frame clones and is missing some. This table holds some 4,300 clones, approximately 79% found once. The sequenced material came from pancreatic tumor tissue. The source is a human donor with pancreatic ductal adenocarcinoma. The donor label of this sample is uncertain. Both conserved end residues are part of each CDR3. The D gene is left open where the match is weak. For some rows the clone size is stated as once, few or many, or as a class when expanded; others skip it.

len: 15
v_gene: TRBV5-5
j_gene: TRBJ2-3
abundance: large
d_gene: -
CDR3nt: TGTGCCAGCAGCTTGGCAGGGGCGAGCACAGATACGCAGTATTTT
CDR3aa: CASSLAGASTDTQYF

len: 13
v_gene: TRBV18
j_gene: TRBJ2-7
abundance: -
d_gene: -
CDR3nt: TGTGCCAGCTCACCACCGACCAACTACGAGCAGTACTTC
CDR3aa: CASSPPTNYEQYF

len: 13
v_gene: TRBV7-9
j_gene: TRBJ1-4
abundance: -
d_gene: -
CDR3nt: TGTGCCAGCAGCAGACAGAGTAATGAAAAACTGTTTTTT
CDR3aa: CASSRQSNEKLFF

len: 15
v_gene: TRBV5-1
j_gene: TRBJ2-1
abundance: -
d_gene: TRBD2
CDR3nt: TGCGCCAGCAGAGGCGGCGGGGGGGCCGAGAATGAGCAGTTCTTC
CDR3aa: CASRGGGGAENEQFF

len: 15
v_gene: TRBV11-1
j_gene: TRBJ1-1
abundance: -
d_gene: -
CDR3nt: TGTGCCAGCAGCTTAGAAGCCAACAGGGACACTGAAGCTTTCTTT
CDR3aa: CASSLEANRDTEAFF

len: 13
v_gene: TRBV7-3
j_gene: TRBJ1-5
abundance: few
d_gene: -
CDR3nt: TGTGCCAGCAGCGGAAACAGTGATCAGCCCCAGCATTTT
CDR3aa: CASSGNSDQPQHF

len: 14
v_gene: TRBV30
j_gene: TRBJ2-4
abundance: -
d_gene: -
CDR3nt: TGTGCCTGGCAGGGCTCCCTAGCCAAAAACATTCAGTACTTC
CDR3aa: CAWQGSLAKNIQYF

len: 17
v_gene: TRBV5-4
j_gene: TRBJ2-2
abundance: -
d_gene: -
CDR3nt: TGTGCCAGCAGCCCTAAGGGCATAGCCGCGAACACCGGGGAGCTGTTTTTT
CDR3aa: CASSPKGIAANTGELFF

len: 15
v_gene: TRBV6-5
j_gene: TRBJ1-1
abundance: once
d_gene: -
CDR3nt: TGTGCCAGCAGTTTGACCAGGAGGAGGTACACTGAAGCTTTCTTT
CDR3aa: CASSLTRRRYTEAFF

len: 15
v_gene: TRBV9
j_gene: TRBJ2-7
abundance: -
d_gene: TRBD2
CDR3nt: TGTGCCAGCAGCGTAGAACCGGGACTAGCAGGCGAGCAGTACTTC
CDR3aa: CASSVEPGLAGEQYF

len: 18
v_gene: TRBV2
j_gene: TRBJ2-2
abundance: -
d_gene: TRBD1
CDR3nt: TGTGCCAGCAGTGAAATCGGGACAGGGGGGCCGAACACCGGGGAGCTGTTTTTT
CDR3aa: CASSEIGTGGPNTGELFF

len: 15
v_gene: TRBV9
j_gene: TRBJ2-7
abundance: -
d_gene: TRBD1
CDR3nt: TGTGCCAGCAGCGCCGGACAGGAACTTTCCTACGAGCAGTACTTC
CDR3aa: CASSAGQELSYEQYF

len: 14
v_gene: TRBV19
j_gene: TRBJ2-5
abundance: -
d_gene: -
CDR3nt: TGTGCCAATAGTCGGGTGGCGGCACAAGAGACCCAGTACTTC
CDR3aa: CANSRVAAQETQYF

len: 16
v_gene: TRBV5-1
j_gene: TRBJ1-2
abundance: -
d_gene: TRBD1
CDR3nt: TGCGCCAGCAGCAAGGGACAGGGAGGACCTAACTATGGCTACACCTTC
CDR3aa: CASSKGQGGPNYGYTF

len: 11
v_gene: TRBV7-9
j_gene: TRBJ2-7
abundance: -
d_gene: -
CDR3nt: TGTGCCAGCAGTCCGAAGGGGGAGCAGTACTTC
CDR3aa: CASSPKGEQYF

len: 15
v_gene: TRBV7-8
j_gene: TRBJ2-7
abundance: once
d_gene: -
CDR3nt: TGTGCCAGCAGCTTAGCGGCTGGAAGCTCCTACGAGCAGTACTTC
CDR3aa: CASSLAAGSSYEQYF

len: 18
v_gene: TRBV15
j_gene: TRBJ2-6
abundance: -
d_gene: -
CDR3nt: TGTGCCACCAGCTTCCCCCGGACTGGGTACTCTGGGGCCAACGTCCTGACTTTC
CDR3aa: CATSFPRTGYSGANVLTF

len: 12
v_gene: TRBV29-1
j_gene: TRBJ1-2
abundance: -
d_gene: -
CDR3nt: TGCAGCGGACTACAGGGCCACTATGGCTACACCTTC
CDR3aa: CSGLQGHYGYTF

len: 18
v_gene: TRBV28
j_gene: TRBJ1-1
abundance: -
d_gene: -
CDR3nt: TGTGCCAGTCCACAACCGGGGGCAACGGGACTGGAAAACACTGAAGCTTTCTTT
CDR3aa: CASPQPGATGLENTEAFF

len: 16
v_gene: TRBV11-3
j_gene: TRBJ2-2
abundance: -
d_gene: TRBD1
CDR3nt: TGTGCCAGCAGCCCAGGGACAGCTGCGAACACCGGGGAGCTGTTTTTT
CDR3aa: CASSPGTAANTGELFF

len: 14
v_gene: TRBV2
j_gene: TRBJ2-7
abundance: -
d_gene: TRBD1
CDR3nt: TGTGCCAGTCAGACAGGGGGGTCCTCCTACGAGCAGTACTTC
CDR3aa: CASQTGGSSYEQYF

len: 11
v_gene: TRBV10-1
j_gene: TRBJ1-2
abundance: -
d_gene: -
CDR3nt: TGCGCCAGCGGAGATAACTATGGCTACACCTTC
CDR3aa: CASGDNYGYTF

len: 11
v_gene: TRBV13
j_gene: TRBJ1-1
abundance: few
d_gene: -
CDR3nt: TGTGCCAGCAGCCAGACGGCTGAAGCTTTCTTT
CDR3aa: CASSQTAEAFF

len: 16
v_gene: TRBV13
j_gene: TRBJ2-5
abundance: -
d_gene: TRBD1
CDR3nt: TGTGCCAGCAGCTTAGGCGGGACAGGGGGCGCGGAGACCCAGTACTTC
CDR3aa: CASSLGGTGGAETQYF

len: 15
v_gene: TRBV5-1
j_gene: TRBJ1-2
abundance: few
d_gene: -
CDR3nt: TGCGCCAGCAGCCCGGCCGGGATAGCAAACTATGGCTACACCTTC
CDR3aa: CASSPAGIANYGYTF

len: 14
v_gene: TRBV6-5
j_gene: TRBJ2-3
abundance: -
d_gene: -
CDR3nt: TGTGCCAGCAGTTACGTTACGGGAGCAGATACGCAGTATTTT
CDR3aa: CASSYVTGADTQYF

len: 14
v_gene: TRBV5-4
j_gene: TRBJ1-2
abundance: -
d_gene: -
CDR3nt: TGTGCCAGCACCCTGGGGGGCGTCGACTATGGCTACACCTTC
CDR3aa: CASTLGGVDYGYTF

len: 14
v_gene: TRBV10-1
j_gene: TRBJ1-2
abundance: -
d_gene: -
CDR3nt: TGCGCCAGCAGTGAGTCGAGTCGAGCGAGCGGCTACACCTTC
CDR3aa: CASSESSRASGYTF

len: 16
v_gene: TRBV27
j_gene: TRBJ2-7
abundance: -
d_gene: TRBD2
CDR3nt: TGTGCCAGCAGTTTCCATGCGTCTAGCGGTACCTACGAGCAGTACTTC
CDR3aa: CASSFHASSGTYEQYF

len: 15
v_gene: TRBV18
j_gene: TRBJ2-5
abundance: -
d_gene: TRBD1
CDR3nt: TGTGCCAGCTCACCACCCTTCGGACAGGGGGGGACCCAGTACTTC
CDR3aa: CASSPPFGQGGTQYF

len: 14
v_gene: TRBV5-1
j_gene: TRBJ2-1
abundance: -
d_gene: -
CDR3nt: TGCGCCAGCAGCTTGGCCCCGCCTAGCAATGAGCAGTTCTTC
CDR3aa: CASSLAPPSNEQFF

len: 13
v_gene: TRBV29-1
j_gene: TRBJ1-2
abundance: -
d_gene: -
CDR3nt: TGCAGCGTTGATTCCACCGGGCGGGGCGGCTACACCTTC
CDR3aa: CSVDSTGRGGYTF

len: 14
v_gene: TRBV4-3
j_gene: TRBJ1-1
abundance: -
d_gene: TRBD1
CDR3nt: TGCGCCAGCAGCCAAGATCGGGAGGGGGCGAGAGCTTTCTTT
CDR3aa: CASSQDREGARAFF

len: 15
v_gene: TRBV5-4
j_gene: TRBJ1-2
abundance: -
d_gene: TRBD1
CDR3nt: TGTGCCAGCAGCATGGGACAGCTGATGTTCTATGGCTACACCTTC
CDR3aa: CASSMGQLMFYGYTF

len: 21
v_gene: TRBV4-3
j_gene: TRBJ2-3
abundance: -
d_gene: TRBD2
CDR3nt: TGCGCCAGCAGCCAAGATCTCACAACTAGCGGGAGGGTCGCTAGCACAGATACGCAGTATTTT
CDR3aa: CASSQDLTTSGRVASTDTQYF

len: 12
v_gene: TRBV29-1
j_gene: TRBJ1-2
abundance: few
d_gene: -
CDR3nt: TGCAGCGTTGAAAAACAGGGAATGTTCTACACCTTC
CDR3aa: CSVEKQGMFYTF

len: 13
v_gene: TRBV11-3
j_gene: TRBJ2-5
abundance: -
d_gene: -
CDR3nt: TGTGCCAGCAGCCTACAAACTGGCGAGACCCAGTACTTC
CDR3aa: CASSLQTGETQYF

len: 19
v_gene: TRBV5-5
j_gene: TRBJ2-2
abundance: -
d_gene: TRBD2
CDR3nt: TGTGCCAGCAGCTTGGGCCAAGCGGGGACTAGCGGGAGGGCGGGGCAGCTGTTTTTT
CDR3aa: CASSLGQAGTSGRAGQLFF

len: 15
v_gene: TRBV15
j_gene: TRBJ1-4
abundance: -
d_gene: -
CDR3nt: TGTGCCACCAGCCAAACGGGACTACGTGGTGAAAAACTGTTTTTT
CDR3aa: CATSQTGLRGEKLFF

len: 14
v_gene: TRBV5-1
j_gene: TRBJ2-5
abundance: -
d_gene: -
CDR3nt: TGCGCCAGCAGCCTCGACTATGTAAAAGAGACCCAGTACTTC
CDR3aa: CASSLDYVKETQYF

len: 15
v_gene: TRBV10-1
j_gene: TRBJ2-5
abundance: -
d_gene: TRBD2
CDR3nt: TGCGCCAGCAGTTTTGGGCGGGAGGGCGAGGAGACCCAGTACTTC
CDR3aa: CASSFGREGEETQYF

len: 13
v_gene: TRBV6-6
j_gene: TRBJ2-1
abundance: once
d_gene: -
CDR3nt: TGTGCCAGCAGTCACGGGGACTACAATGAGCAGTTCTTC
CDR3aa: CASSHGDYNEQFF

len: 13
v_gene: TRBV5-1
j_gene: TRBJ2-7
abundance: -
d_gene: -
CDR3nt: TGCGCCAGCAGCTTGGACGGGGGCTACGAGCAGTACTTC
CDR3aa: CASSLDGGYEQYF

len: 18
v_gene: TRBV27
j_gene: TRBJ2-1
abundance: few
d_gene: TRBD2
CDR3nt: TGTGCCAGCAGTTTATCTTTTGGGCGGGGGGGCCTTAGTAGTGAGCAGTTCTTC
CDR3aa: CASSLSFGRGGLSSEQFF

len: 14
v_gene: TRBV6-5
j_gene: TRBJ1-1
abundance: once
d_gene: -
CDR3nt: TGTGCCAGCAGTTACTCGGGCAGAAACCTTGAAGCTTTCTTT
CDR3aa: CASSYSGRNLEAFF

len: 13
v_gene: TRBV7-2
j_gene: TRBJ1-2
abundance: once
d_gene: TRBD1
CDR3nt: TGTGCCAGCAGCTCAACAGGGGGCTATGGCTACACCTTC
CDR3aa: CASSSTGGYGYTF

len: 15
v_gene: TRBV15
j_gene: TRBJ1-1
abundance: once
d_gene: -
CDR3nt: TGTGCCACCAGCAGTACAGGGTTCGGGAACACTGAAGCTTTCTTT
CDR3aa: CATSSTGFGNTEAFF

len: 19
v_gene: TRBV4-3
j_gene: TRBJ2-5
abundance: -
d_gene: TRBD2
CDR3nt: TGCGCCAGCAGCCAAGATAGCGGGACTAGCGGGGGGGTTCAGGAGACCCAGTACTTC
CDR3aa: CASSQDSGTSGGVQETQYF

len: 14
v_gene: TRBV30
j_gene: TRBJ1-3
abundance: -
d_gene: -
CDR3nt: TGTGCCTGGGCCCAAGGGGCCTCTGGAAACACCATATATTTT
CDR3aa: CAWAQGASGNTIYF

len: 15
v_gene: TRBV5-4
j_gene: TRBJ2-5
abundance: few
d_gene: TRBD2
CDR3nt: TGTGCCAGCAGCTTGGTCCTAGCGGGACAAGAGACCCAGTACTTC
CDR3aa: CASSLVLAGQETQYF

len: 15
v_gene: TRBV7-2
j_gene: TRBJ2-5
abundance: -
d_gene: TRBD1
CDR3nt: TGTGCCAGCAGCTTAGTGGGACAGGGGCGGGAGACCCAGTACTTC
CDR3aa: CASSLVGQGRETQYF

len: 17
v_gene: TRBV29-1
j_gene: TRBJ2-6
abundance: -
d_gene: TRBD2
CDR3nt: TGCAGCGTTGAAGATGGGACTAGCAGCTCTGGGGCCAACGTCCTGACTTTC
CDR3aa: CSVEDGTSSSGANVLTF

len: 18
v_gene: TRBV28
j_gene: TRBJ2-6
abundance: -
d_gene: -
CDR3nt: TGTGCCAGCAGTTCAGGTGCCCGGGACCGCTCTGGGGCCAACGTCCTGACTTTC
CDR3aa: CASSSGARDRSGANVLTF

len: 17
v_gene: TRBV27
j_gene: TRBJ2-7
abundance: -
d_gene: TRBD2
CDR3nt: TGTGCCAGCAGGGGACTAGCGGGAGGGCCGAGGTCCTACGAGCAGTACTTC
CDR3aa: CASRGLAGGPRSYEQYF

len: 13
v_gene: TRBV5-6
j_gene: TRBJ2-7
abundance: -
d_gene: -
CDR3nt: TGTGCCAGCAGCTTGCGGCAGACCTACGAGCAGTACTTC
CDR3aa: CASSLRQTYEQYF

len: 13
v_gene: TRBV6-5
j_gene: TRBJ1-2
abundance: -
d_gene: -
CDR3nt: TGTGCCAGCAGTTACAGGGGGGGGTATGGCTACACCTTC
CDR3aa: CASSYRGGYGYTF

len: 17
v_gene: TRBV7-8
j_gene: TRBJ1-2
abundance: -
d_gene: -
CDR3nt: TGTGCCAGCAGCTTAGCTGGAGGGGACCCCATGTGGTATGGCTACACCTTC
CDR3aa: CASSLAGGDPMWYGYTF

len: 15
v_gene: TRBV7-7
j_gene: TRBJ2-1
abundance: -
d_gene: -
CDR3nt: TGTGCCAGCAGCTTAAACAAGAGTCCTTACAATGAGCAGTTCTTC
CDR3aa: CASSLNKSPYNEQFF

len: 14
v_gene: TRBV6-4
j_gene: TRBJ1-2
abundance: -
d_gene: -
CDR3nt: TGTGCCAGCAGCCCCGGGGCCGGGATGTGGGGCTACACCTTC
CDR3aa: CASSPGAGMWGYTF